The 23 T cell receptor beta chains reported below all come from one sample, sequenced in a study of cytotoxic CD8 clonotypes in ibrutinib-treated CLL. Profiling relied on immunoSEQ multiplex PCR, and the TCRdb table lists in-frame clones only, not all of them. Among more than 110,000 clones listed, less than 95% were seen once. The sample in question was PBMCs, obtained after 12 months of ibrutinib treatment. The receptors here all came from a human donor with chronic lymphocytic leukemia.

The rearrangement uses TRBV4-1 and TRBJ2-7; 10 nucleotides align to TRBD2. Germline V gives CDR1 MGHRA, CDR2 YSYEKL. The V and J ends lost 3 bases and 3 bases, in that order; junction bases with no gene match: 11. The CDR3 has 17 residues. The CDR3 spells CASSQDQLAGLIYEQYF. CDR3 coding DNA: TGCGCCAGCAGCCAGGACCAACTAGCGGGACTTATCTACGAGCAGTACTTC.

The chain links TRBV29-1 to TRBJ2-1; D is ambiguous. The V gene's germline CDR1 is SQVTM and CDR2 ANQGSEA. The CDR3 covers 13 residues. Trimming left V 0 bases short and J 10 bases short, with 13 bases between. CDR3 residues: CSVEDQEAREQFF. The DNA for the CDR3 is TGCAGCGTTGAAGATCAAGAAGCCCGAGAGCAGTTCTTC.

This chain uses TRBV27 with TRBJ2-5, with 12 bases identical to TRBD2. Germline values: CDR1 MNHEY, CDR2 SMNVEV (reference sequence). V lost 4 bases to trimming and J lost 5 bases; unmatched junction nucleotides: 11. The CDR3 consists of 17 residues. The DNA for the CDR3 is TGTGCCAGCAGTTCTAGGACTAGCGGGAATGTAGGTGAGACCCAGTACTTC. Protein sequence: CASSSRTSGNVGETQYF.

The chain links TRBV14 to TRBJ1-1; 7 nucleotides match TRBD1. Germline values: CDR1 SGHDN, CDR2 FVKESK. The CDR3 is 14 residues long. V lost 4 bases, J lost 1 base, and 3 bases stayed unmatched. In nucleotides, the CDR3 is TGTGCCAGCAGCCGCAGACAGGGGAACACTGAAGCTTTCTTT. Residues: CASSRRQGNTEAFF.

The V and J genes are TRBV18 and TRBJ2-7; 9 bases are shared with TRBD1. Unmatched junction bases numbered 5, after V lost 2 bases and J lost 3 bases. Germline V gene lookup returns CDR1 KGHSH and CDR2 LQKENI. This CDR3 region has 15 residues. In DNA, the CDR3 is TGTGCCAGCTCACCAAGTTGGACAGGGGACTACGAGCAGTACTTC. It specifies CASSPSWTGDYEQYF. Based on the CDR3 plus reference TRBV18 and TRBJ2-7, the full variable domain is NAGVMQNPRHLVRRRGQEARLRCSPMKGHSHVYWYRQLPEEGLKFMVYLQKENIIDESGMPKERFSAEFPKEGPSILRIQQVVRGDSAAYFCASSPSWTGDYEQYFGPGTRLTVT.

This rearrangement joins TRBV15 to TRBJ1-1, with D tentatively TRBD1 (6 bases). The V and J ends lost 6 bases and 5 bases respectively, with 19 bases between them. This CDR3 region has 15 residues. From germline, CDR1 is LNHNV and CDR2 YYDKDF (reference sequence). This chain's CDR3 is CATSWGGAGGTEAFF. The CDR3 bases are TGTGCCACCAGTTGGGGGGGGGCCGGAGGTACTGAAGCTTTCTTT.

The CDR3 loop is CASSPGHFYEQYF. The CDR3 DNA is TGTGCCAGCAGCCCGGGACATTTCTACGAGCAGTACTTC. V is TRBV11-3 and J is TRBJ2-7; D might be TRBD1 (6 bases). V shed 5 bases and J shed 3 bases, with 11 bases lying between them. CDR1 SGHNT and CDR2 YENEEA come from the germline V gene. The CDR3 spans 13 residues.

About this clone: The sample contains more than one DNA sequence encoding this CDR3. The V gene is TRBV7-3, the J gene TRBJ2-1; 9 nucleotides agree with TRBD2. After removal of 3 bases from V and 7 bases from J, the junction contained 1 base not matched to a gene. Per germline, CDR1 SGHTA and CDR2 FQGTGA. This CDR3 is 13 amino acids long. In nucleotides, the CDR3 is TGTGCCAGCAGCTTCGGACTAGCGAATGAGCAGTTCTTC. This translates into CASSFGLANEQFF.

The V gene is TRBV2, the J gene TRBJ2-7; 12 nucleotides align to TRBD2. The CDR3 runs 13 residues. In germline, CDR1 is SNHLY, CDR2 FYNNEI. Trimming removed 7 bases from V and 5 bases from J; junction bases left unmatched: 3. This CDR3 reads CASKTSGSHEQYF. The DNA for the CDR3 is TGTGCCAGCAAGACTAGCGGGAGTCACGAGCAGTACTTC.

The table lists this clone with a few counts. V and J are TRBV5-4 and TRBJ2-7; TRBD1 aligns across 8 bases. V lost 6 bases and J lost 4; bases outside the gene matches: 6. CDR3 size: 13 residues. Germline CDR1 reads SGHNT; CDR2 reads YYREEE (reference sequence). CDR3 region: CASTQQGGYEQYF. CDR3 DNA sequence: TGTGCCAGCACACAACAGGGGGGTTACGAGCAGTACTTC.

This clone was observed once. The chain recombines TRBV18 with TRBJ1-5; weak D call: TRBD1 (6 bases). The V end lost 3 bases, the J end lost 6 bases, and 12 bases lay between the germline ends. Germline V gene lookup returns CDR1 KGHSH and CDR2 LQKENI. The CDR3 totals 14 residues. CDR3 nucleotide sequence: TGTGCCAGCTCACCCCAAACAGGGACTCAGCCCCAGCATTTT. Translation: CASSPQTGTQPQHF.

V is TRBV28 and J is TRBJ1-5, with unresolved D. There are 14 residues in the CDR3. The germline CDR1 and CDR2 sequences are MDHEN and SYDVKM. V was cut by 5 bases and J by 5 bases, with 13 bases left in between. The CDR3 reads CASSRQTWDQPQHF. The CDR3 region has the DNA TGTGCCAGCAGTCGACAAACCTGGGATCAGCCCCAGCATTTT.

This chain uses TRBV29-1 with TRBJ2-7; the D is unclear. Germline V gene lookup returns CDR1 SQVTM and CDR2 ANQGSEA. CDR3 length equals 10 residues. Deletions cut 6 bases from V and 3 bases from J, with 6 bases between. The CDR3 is CSVRNYEQYF. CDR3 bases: TGCAGCGTGCGAAACTACGAGCAGTACTTC.

Here the CDR3 reads CASSVALAGGTYEQYF. The CDR3, as DNA: TGTGCCAGCAGCGTGGCCTTAGCGGGAGGGACCTACGAGCAGTACTTC. This chain connects TRBV5-4 to TRBJ2-7; 11 bases agree with TRBD2. There are 16 residues in the CDR3. V dropped 4 bases and J dropped 2; count of bases not matched to a gene: 8. Germline CDR1 is SGHNT and CDR2 is YYREEE (reference sequence).

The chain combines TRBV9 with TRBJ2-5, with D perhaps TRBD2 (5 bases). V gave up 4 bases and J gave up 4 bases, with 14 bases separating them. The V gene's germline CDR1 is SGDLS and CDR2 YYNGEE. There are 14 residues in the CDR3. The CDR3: CASSSHGLGETQYF. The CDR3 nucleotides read TGTGCCAGCAGCTCACACGGACTGGGAGAGACCCAGTACTTC. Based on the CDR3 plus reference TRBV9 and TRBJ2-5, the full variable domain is DSGVTQTPKHLITATGQRVTLRCSPRSGDLSVYWYQQSLDQGLQFLIQYYNGEERAKGNILERFSAQQFPDLHSELNLSSLELGDSALYFCASSSHGLGETQYFGPGTRLLVL.

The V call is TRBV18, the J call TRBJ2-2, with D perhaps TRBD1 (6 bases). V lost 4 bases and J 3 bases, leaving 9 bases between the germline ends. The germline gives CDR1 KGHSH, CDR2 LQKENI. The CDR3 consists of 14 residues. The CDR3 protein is CASSLRTDTGELFF. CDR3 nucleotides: TGTGCCAGCTCACTTAGGACAGACACCGGGGAGCTGTTTTTT.

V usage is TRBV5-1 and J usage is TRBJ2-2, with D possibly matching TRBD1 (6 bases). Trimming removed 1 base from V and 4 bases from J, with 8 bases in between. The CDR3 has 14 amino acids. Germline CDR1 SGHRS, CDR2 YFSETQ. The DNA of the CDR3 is TGCGCCAGCAGCTTGCCGACAGGCACCGGGGAGCTGTTTTTT. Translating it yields CASSLPTGTGELFF.

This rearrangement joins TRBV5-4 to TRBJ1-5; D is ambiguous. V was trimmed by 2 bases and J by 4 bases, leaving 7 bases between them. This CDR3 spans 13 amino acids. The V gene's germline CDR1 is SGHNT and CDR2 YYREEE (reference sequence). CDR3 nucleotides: TGTGCCAGCAGCTTCGGGGATAATCAGCCCCAGCATTTT. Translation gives CASSFGDNQPQHF.

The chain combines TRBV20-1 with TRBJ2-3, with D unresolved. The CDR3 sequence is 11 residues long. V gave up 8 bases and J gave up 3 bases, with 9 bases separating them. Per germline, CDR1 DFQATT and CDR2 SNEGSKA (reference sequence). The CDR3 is CSSAKTDTQYF. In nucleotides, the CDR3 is TGCAGTTCTGCCAAAACAGATACGCAGTATTTT.

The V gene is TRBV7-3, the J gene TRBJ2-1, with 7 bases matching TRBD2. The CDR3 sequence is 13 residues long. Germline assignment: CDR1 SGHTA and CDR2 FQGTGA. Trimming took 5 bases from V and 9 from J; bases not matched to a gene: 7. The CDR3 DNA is TGTGCCAGCAGCACTGTACCTAGCGGTGAGCAGTTCTTC. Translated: CASSTVPSGEQFF.

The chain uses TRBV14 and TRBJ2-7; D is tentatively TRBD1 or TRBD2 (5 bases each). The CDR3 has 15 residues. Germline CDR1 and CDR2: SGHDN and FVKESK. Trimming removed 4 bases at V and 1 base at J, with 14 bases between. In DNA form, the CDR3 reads TGTGCCAGCAGCCCCCCCGGGGCCGGTTCCTACGAGCAGTACTTC. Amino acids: CASSPPGAGSYEQYF.

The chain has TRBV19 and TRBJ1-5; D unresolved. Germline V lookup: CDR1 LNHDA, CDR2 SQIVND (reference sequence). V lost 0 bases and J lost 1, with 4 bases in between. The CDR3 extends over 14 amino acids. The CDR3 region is CASSIDISNQPQHF. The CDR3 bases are TGTGCCAGTAGTATAGATATCAGCAATCAGCCCCAGCATTTT.

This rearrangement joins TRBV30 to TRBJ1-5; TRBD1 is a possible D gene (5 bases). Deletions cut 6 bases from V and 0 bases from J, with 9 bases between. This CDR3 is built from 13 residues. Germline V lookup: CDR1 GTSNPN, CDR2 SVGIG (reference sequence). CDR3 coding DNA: TGTGCCTGTACAGGAGGTAGCAATCAGCCCCAGCATTTT. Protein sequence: CACTGGSNQPQHF.